This entry is about one T cell receptor (beta chain). Profiled with immunoSEQ multiplex PCR; TCRdb holds only in-frame clones, not every one. The profile covers roughly 100,000 clones, with about 72% appearing a single time and roughly 10% taken by the ten largest. The sample is drawn from a study of blood T cell repertoires in COVID-19. Background on the study: The cDNA or gDNA used as material had been derived from T cells, B-cell-depleted T cells, or PBMCs.

V lost 5 bases and J 2 bases, leaving 3 bases between the germline ends. Germline V lookup: CDR1 MNHNY, CDR2 SVGAGI (reference sequence). The CDR3 length is 11 residues. Sequencing input: peripheral blood. This clonotype originated in a man aged 55 to 70 with active or convalescent COVID-19. The J gene is TRBJ1-1, the V gene TRBV6-6, with unresolved D. The CDR3 DNA sequence: TGTGCCAGCAGTCCTAACACTGAAGCTTTCTTT. Protein product: CASSPNTEAFF.